This paragraph reports one TCR beta chain. Antigen: not known. The CDR3 totals 15 residues. The J segment lost 1 base and the V segment lost 5 bases, leaving 3 bases of the junction unmatched. CDR1 and CDR2 from the germline V gene are MNHNS and SASEGT. Sequencing was performed with immunoSEQ multiplex PCR; in TCRdb, only in-frame clones are kept and a portion is missing. The profile shows over 100,000 clones, about nine tenths of them singletons. The sample originates from a study of T cell responses to AZD1222 COVID-19 vaccine. Points from the study as a whole: Vaccine-associated CD4 TCRs spanned spike, dominant at 160-218 and 743-854.

The rearrangement links TRBV6-1 to TRBJ2-7; 12 nucleotides line up with TRBD2. The sample here was peripheral blood, taken on day 0 of AZD1222 vaccination. The origin of this receptor is an adult in good health. DNA of the CDR3: TGTGCCAGCAGTTTTACTAGCGGGGGGTCCTACGAGCAGTACTTC. As protein: CASSFTSGGSYEQYF.